The 5 T cell receptor beta chains in this list originate from one sample, sequenced in a study of T cell responses to AZD1222 COVID-19 vaccine. Repertoires were generated with immunoSEQ multiplex PCR, while TCRdb's copy carries only in-frame clones and drops some. The data show approximately 150,000 clones, more than 85% seen once. The sample here was peripheral blood, taken 28 days after the second AZD1222 dose. Every receptor here comes from an adult who received the AZD1222 COVID-19 vaccine.

The V call is TRBV18, the J call TRBJ1-5, with TRBD1 matching 10 bases. The CDR3 extends over 14 amino acids. V was pared by 5 bases and J by 5 bases, with 3 bases of the junction left unmatched. CDR1 and CDR2 (germline): KGHSH, LQKENI. CDR3 nucleotide sequence: TGTGCCAGCTCAAGGACAGGGGGAGATCAGCCCCAGCATTTT. This sequence encodes CASSRTGGDQPQHF.

The chain is built from TRBV19 and TRBJ1-6, with 9 bases that match TRBD1. The CDR3 has 17 residues. Germline V gene lookup returns CDR1 LNHDA and CDR2 SQIVND (reference sequence). V was clipped by 5 bases and J by 5 bases; unmatched bases: 10. CDR3 protein: CASSGLTGGVDNSPLHF. The CDR3 nucleotides read TGTGCCAGTAGTGGCCTCACAGGGGGCGTCGATAATTCACCCCTCCACTTT.

This clone was found once. V is TRBV7-6 and J is TRBJ2-7; 12 nucleotides line up with TRBD2. The V and J ends lost 1 base and 7 bases, in that order; junction bases with no gene match: 11. CDR1 is SGHVS and CDR2 is FNYEAQ in the germline V gene. The CDR3 is 17 residues long. The CDR3 reads CASSLEAPTSGSWEQYF. The CDR3 DNA follows: TGTGCCAGCAGCTTAGAGGCCCCGACTAGCGGGAGCTGGGAGCAGTACTTC.

The chain combines TRBV7-2 with TRBJ2-1; possibly TRBD1 for D (5 bases). Germline V gene sequence: CDR1 SGHTA, CDR2 FQGNSA. The CDR3 is made up of 14 amino acids. Trimming took off 1 base at V and 6 bases at J, with 10 bases between the two ends. The CDR3 protein is CASSLDGATNEQFF. CDR3 nucleotide sequence: TGTGCCAGCAGCTTAGATGGGGCAACCAATGAGCAGTTCTTC. Filled out from reference TRBV7-2 and TRBJ2-1, the complete variable domain reads GAGVSQSPSNKVTEKGKDVELRCDPISGHTALYWYRQSLGQGLEFLIYFQGNSAPDKSGLPSDRFSAERTGGSVSTLTIQRTQQEDSAVYLCASSLDGATNEQFFGPGTRLTVL.

V is TRBV6-2 or TRBV6-3 and J is TRBJ2-5; no clear D gene. There are 12 residues in the CDR3. V lost 2 bases and J lost 1, with 2 bases in between. Per germline, CDR1 MNHEY and CDR2 SVGEGT. The DNA for the CDR3 is TGTGCCAGCAGTTACCCCCAAGAGACCCAGTACTTC. Translating gives CASSYPQETQYF.